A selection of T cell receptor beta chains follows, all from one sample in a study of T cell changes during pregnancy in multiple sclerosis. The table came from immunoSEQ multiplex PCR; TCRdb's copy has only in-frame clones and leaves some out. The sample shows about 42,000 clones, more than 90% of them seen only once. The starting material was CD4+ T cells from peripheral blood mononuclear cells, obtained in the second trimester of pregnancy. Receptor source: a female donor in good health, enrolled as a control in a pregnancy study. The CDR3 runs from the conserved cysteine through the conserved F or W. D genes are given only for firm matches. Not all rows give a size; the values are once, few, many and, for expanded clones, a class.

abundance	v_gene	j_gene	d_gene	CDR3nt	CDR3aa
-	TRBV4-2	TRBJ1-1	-	TGTGCCAGCAGCGCTCGACAGACCTCGAACACTGAAGCTTTCTTT	CASSARQTSNTEAFF
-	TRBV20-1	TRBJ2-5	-	TGCAGTGCTACCATTCAAGAGACCCAGTACTTC	CSATIQETQYF
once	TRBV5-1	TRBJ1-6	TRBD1	TGCGCCAGCAGCGTGACAGGGGATCCACCCCTCCACTTT	CASSVTGDPPLHF
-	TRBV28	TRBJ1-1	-	TGTGCCAGCACACGGGGGAAGAACACTGAAGCTTTCTTT	CASTRGKNTEAFF
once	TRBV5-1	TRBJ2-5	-	TGCGCCAGCAGCCAGGGGGGTATGGGGGAGACCCAGTACTTC	CASSQGGMGETQYF
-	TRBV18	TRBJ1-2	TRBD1	TGTGCCAGCTCACCACCGGGACAGACCTATGGCTACACCTTC	CASSPPGQTYGYTF
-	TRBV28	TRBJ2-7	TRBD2	TGTGCCAGCAGCCCCGGGACTAGCGGACCCTACGAGCAGTACTTC	CASSPGTSGPYEQYF
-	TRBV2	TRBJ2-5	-	TGTGCTACGACACGGGGAGAGACCCAGTACTTC	CATTRGETQYF
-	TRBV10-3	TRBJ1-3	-	TGTGCCATCAGGGGGGCGGGAAACACCATATATTTT	CAIRGAGNTIYF
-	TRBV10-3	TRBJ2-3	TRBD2	TGTGCCATCAGTGCTAGCGGGGGGGCCACAGATACGCAGTATTTT	CAISASGGATDTQYF
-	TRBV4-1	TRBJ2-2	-	TGCGCCAGCAGCCAAGGGGGGGTCACCGGGGAGCTGTTTTTT	CASSQGGVTGELFF
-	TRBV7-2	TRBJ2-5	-	TGTGCCAGCAGCTTAGCGTCGGAGCGGCCCAACCAAGAGACCCAGTACTTC	CASSLASERPNQETQYF
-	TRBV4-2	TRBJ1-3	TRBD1	TGTGCCAGCAGCCCGCCGGGACAGGGTACTTATGGAAACACCATATATTTT	CASSPPGQGTYGNTIYF
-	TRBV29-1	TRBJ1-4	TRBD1	TGCAGCGTTGCGCAGGGGGCCTCCTTTTATAATGAAAAACTGTTTTTT	CSVAQGASFYNEKLFF
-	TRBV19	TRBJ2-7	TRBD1	TGTGCCAGTAGTGTAACAGGGGTCACCTACGAGCAGTACTTC	CASSVTGVTYEQYF
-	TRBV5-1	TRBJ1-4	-	TGCGCCAGCAGCTTGGAAGGGGAGGGTGAAAAACTGTTTTTT	CASSLEGEGEKLFF
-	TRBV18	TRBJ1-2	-	TGTGCCAGCTCGGCCGGACAGCAGGCTAACTATGGCTACACCTTC	CASSAGQQANYGYTF
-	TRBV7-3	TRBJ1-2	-	TGTGCCAGCAGCTTAAACGGGGGGGGTTACTATGGCTACACCTTC	CASSLNGGGYYGYTF
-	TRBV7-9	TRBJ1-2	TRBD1	TGTGCCAGCAGCTCGAAGACAGGGACATACTATGGCTACACCTTC	CASSSKTGTYYGYTF
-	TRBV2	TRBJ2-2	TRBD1	TGTGCCAGCAGTGAAGGGGCAGGGGGCCGCACCGGGGAGCTGTTTTTT	CASSEGAGGRTGELFF
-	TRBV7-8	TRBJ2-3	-	TGTGCCAGCAGCTTAAAAAGCGGGTCGAGCACAGATACGCAGTATTTT	CASSLKSGSSTDTQYF
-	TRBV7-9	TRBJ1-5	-	TGTGCCAGCAGGCCTAATAGCAATCAGCCCCAGCATTTT	CASRPNSNQPQHF
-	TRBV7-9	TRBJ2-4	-	TGTGCCAGCAGCTCCCTTGTAGACATTCAGTACTTC	CASSSLVDIQYF
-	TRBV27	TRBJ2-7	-	TGTGCCAGCAGTCCTTCAGACGGGTACGAGCAGTACTTC	CASSPSDGYEQYF
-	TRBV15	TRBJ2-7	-	TGTGCCACCAGCCGGGACACGGGTCACGAGCAGTACTTC	CATSRDTGHEQYF
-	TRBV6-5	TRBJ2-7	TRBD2	TGTGCCAGCACGGGTGGACTAGCGGACCGTTACGAGCAGTACTTC	CASTGGLADRYEQYF
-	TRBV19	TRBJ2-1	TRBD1	TGTGCCAGTAGTGAAGACAGGGACGGTCCAGGGCAGTTCTTC	CASSEDRDGPGQFF
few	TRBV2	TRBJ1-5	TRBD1	TGTGCCAGCAGTACAGGGGGCTATAGCAATCAGCCCCAGCATTTT	CASSTGGYSNQPQHF
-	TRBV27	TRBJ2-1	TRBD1	TGTGCCAGCAGTTTTACAGGGGGTACCTACAATGAGCAGTTCTTC	CASSFTGGTYNEQFF
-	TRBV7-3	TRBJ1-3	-	TGTGCCAGCAGCCGGGGCAGGGGTGACACCATATATTTT	CASSRGRGDTIYF
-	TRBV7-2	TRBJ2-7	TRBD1	TGTGCCAGCAGCTTAGTAGGACAGGGCGGCTACGAGCAGTACTTC	CASSLVGQGGYEQYF
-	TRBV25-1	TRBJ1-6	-	TGTGCCAGCAGTTCGATCCGGGATTCACCCCTCCACTTT	CASSSIRDSPLHF
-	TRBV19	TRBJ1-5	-	TGTGCCAGTAGTATATTCGAGAATCAGCCCCAGCATTTT	CASSIFENQPQHF
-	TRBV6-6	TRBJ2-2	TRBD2	TGTGCCAGCAGTTTAAAGCGGGAGGGCCGGGGCGGGGAGCTGTTTTTT	CASSLKREGRGGELFF
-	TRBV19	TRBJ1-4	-	TGTGCCAGTAGTACTTCATCAGTTTCGAATGAAAAACTGTTTTTT	CASSTSSVSNEKLFF
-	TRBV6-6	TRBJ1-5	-	TGTGCCAGCAGTTACTGGCCAGGATCCATGCCCCAGCATTTT	CASSYWPGSMPQHF
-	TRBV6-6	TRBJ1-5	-	TGTGCCAGCAGTCCGACAGGCCAAGGAGGACAGCCCCAGCATTTT	CASSPTGQGGQPQHF
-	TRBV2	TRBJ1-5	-	TGTGCCAGCAGCGTAGCCAGGGGCACTGAGAATCAGCCCCAGCATTTT	CASSVARGTENQPQHF
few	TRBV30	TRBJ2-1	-	TGTGCCTGGAGTACGTCTAGCGCGGCCAGGGATAAGCAGTTCTTC	CAWSTSSAARDKQFF
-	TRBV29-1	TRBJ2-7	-	TGCAGCGTTGCTACACTGACTTTTACCTACGAGCAGTACTTC	CSVATLTFTYEQYF
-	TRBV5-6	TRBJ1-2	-	TGTGCCAGCAGCTCCCCAGGGAGGGACTATGGCTACACCTTC	CASSSPGRDYGYTF
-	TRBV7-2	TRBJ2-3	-	TGTGCCAGCAGCTATACCCAGGCGACAGATACGCAGTATTTT	CASSYTQATDTQYF
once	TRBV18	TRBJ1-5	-	TGTGCCAGCTCACTGTCCGGGACACAGAATCAGCCCCAGCATTTT	CASSLSGTQNQPQHF
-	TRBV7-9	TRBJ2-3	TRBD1	TGTGCCAGCAGCCCTAGAAAGACAGGGGGGGTCGCAGATACGCAGTATTTT	CASSPRKTGGVADTQYF